This T cell receptor beta chain was profiled in a study of vaccination and CD4 T cells after COVID-19. About the study: The authors used overlapping spike peptides from SARS-CoV-2, HCoV-NL63, HCoV-OC43 and HCoV-229E to stimulate cells.

Regarding treatment: approximately 9-day PBMC culture with coronavirus spike peptide pools or control peptides (ViraFEST assay). These CD4+ T cells came from an unexposed donor, sampled before the COVID-19 pandemic (2011-2018). The V and J ends lost 2 bases and 6 bases, in that order; junction bases with no gene match: 5. CDR1 and CDR2 (germline): MNHEY, SVGAGI. This CDR3 has 16 residues. The assay that was used to sequence DNA from cultured CD4+ T cells was the Oncomine TCR Beta short-read assay. TCRdb used MiXCR to reprocess the PCR reads, holding one entry per CDR3 protein. The table includes 8,000 to 10,000 distinct CDR3 sequences, 40% to 50% detected once. On this clonotype: Its antigen is undetermined.

The receptor was derived from a human donor in good health. The rearrangement links TRBV6-5 to TRBJ2-2, with 11 bases fitting TRBD1. Sequences were obtained from CD4+ T cells from blood, cultured in vitro. For the CDR3, the DNA is TGTGCCAGCAGTTACCTCGGACAGGGGGCTTCCGGGGAGCTGTTTTTT. It is translated as CASSYLGQGASGELFF.